This TCR beta chain was identified during a study of T cells in Graves' hyperthyroidism and ophthalmopathy. The study's findings and limits: Most thyroid-expanded clonotypes above 0.001 were also found in blood.

In the case of this clonotype: Its antigen is unknown.

CDR3 length equals 15 residues. V lost 5 bases and J lost 2; bases outside the gene matches: 5. Germline CDR1 is LNHNV and CDR2 is YYDKDF (reference sequence). Regions amplified from RNA transcripts were the TCR beta CDR3 regions. When the TCR CDR3 underwent first-round RT-PCR, the HTBI primer set was used. TCRdb re-called the multiplex PCR reads through MiXCR, storing one row per CDR3 protein. The sample includes around 400,000 distinct CDR3 sequences, about 13% of them seen just once. Patients having uncontrolled infection, another autoimmune disease, pregnancy or lactation were not included. The authors obtained PBMCs from around 11 ml of fresh peripheral blood.

Specimen: blood. This chain joins TRBV15 and TRBJ1-5, with 8 bases identical to TRBD1. This TCR was recovered from a woman under 30 with Graves' hyperthyroidism. This CDR3 reads CATSYLTGGNQPQHF. The CDR3 nucleotides are TGTGCCACCAGCTACCTGACAGGGGGCAATCAGCCCCAGCATTTT. Supplemented by reference TRBV15 and TRBJ1-5, the full variable domain reads DAMVIQNPRYQVTQFGKPVTLSCSQTLNHNVMYWYQQKSSQAPKLLFHYYDKDFNNEADTPDNFQSRRPNTSFCFLDIRSPGLGDTAMYLCATSYLTGGNQPQHFGDGTRLSIL.